This entry features one T cell receptor beta chain sequence. This sample is drawn from a study of T cells expressing NK-cell markers. At the level of the study: Underlying the TCR beta repertoires were sorted CD3+CD56+NKG2C+, CD3+CD56+NKG2C- and CD3+CD56-NKG2C+ T cells. HCMV seropositivity characterized seven of the eight sequenced donors, and seronegativity one.

The germline CDR1 and CDR2 sequences are DFQATT and SNEGSKA (reference sequence). The CDR3 contains 16 residues. Synthesis of TCR beta cDNA relied on 5'RACE template switching carrying UMIs. With the 5' RACE reads reprocessed, TCRdb shows one record per CDR3 protein and no DNA. Its clone listing holds 550,000 to 600,000 distinct CDR3 sequences. Sequenced input: blood T cells: a sorted CD56 or NKG2C T cell subset, CD4+ or CD8+ T cells, or bulk PBMC T cells (not recorded which). This TCR was sampled from a man aged 18 to 30 in good health. The J gene is TRBJ2-1, the V gene TRBV20-1; TCRdb's D gene call, TRBD2, goes unchecked for lack of DNA. Here the CDR3 reads CSARSPTRELGNEQFF.